This T cell receptor beta chain was recovered during a study of T-cell memory formation after mild COVID-19. This clonotype appeared many times. CDR3 size: 16 residues. Trimming left V 6 bases short and J 4 bases short, with 20 bases between. Germline values: CDR1 LGHNA, CDR2 YSLEER. TCRdb analysed the 5' RACE reads with MiXCR anew, one entry per CDR3 protein. The sample shows about 130,000 distinct CDR3 sequences, around 6.3% of them seen only once. The chain links TRBV4-3 to TRBJ2-3; D remains unclear. The sequence was collected from an adult woman who had mild COVID-19 (a few samples of this study predate the infection). Cell type and time point are not known. What was sequenced was PBMCs or a T cell subset sorted from them (not recorded which). The CDR3 sequence: CASSPGSSRQSDTQYF. CDR3 nucleotide sequence: TGCGCCAGCAGTCCGGGTAGTAGCAGGCAATCAGATACGCAGTATTTT.